The 5 T cell receptor beta chains presented below share a single source sample, sequenced in a study of tumor and adjacent non-tumor tissue in lung cancer. The library came from three nested PCR rounds adapted from ARM-PCR protocols. TCRdb fed the multiplex PCR reads into MiXCR, producing one record per CDR3 protein. Here the sample spans tens of thousands of distinct CDR3 sequences, approximately 60% being singletons. The template was RNA from unsorted bulk tissue. The normal lung tissue was taken more than 3 cm from the tumor edge. Source material: distant non-tumor lung tissue. The origin of the receptors is a woman between 40 and 55 years old with non-small cell lung cancer.

To note about this clonotype: A read error is possible here, since a much larger clone lies one base away. The V gene is TRBV30, the J gene TRBJ2-1; D not resolved. This CDR3 has 11 amino acids. The V gene's germline CDR1 is GTSNPN and CDR2 SVGIG (reference sequence). The CDR3 DNA reads TGTGCCTGGAGTGAGCGAAATGGGCAGTTCTTC. It specifies CAWSERNGQFF. The full variable domain, its missing parts supplied by reference TRBV30 and TRBJ2-1, is SQTIHQWPATLVQPVGSPLSLECTVEGTSNPNLYWYRQAAGRGLQLLFYSVGIGQISSEVPQNLSASRPQDRQFILSSKKLLLSDSGFYLCAWSERNGQFFGPGTRLTVL.

Details on this clonotype: One base away lies a much larger clone, so this may be a sequencing read error. The chain joins TRBV25-1 to TRBJ2-3; perhaps TRBD1 as D (6 bases). The CDR3 runs 16 residues. Germline V CDR1 and CDR2: MGHDK, SYGVNS. This CDR3 reads CASSEIQGGDTDMQYF. DNA for the CDR3: TGTGCCAGCAGTGAAATACAGGGTGGCGACACAGATATGCAGTATTTT. Looking up the rest from reference TRBV25-1 and TRBJ2-3 gives the full variable domain: EADIYQTPRYLVIGTGKKITLECSQTMGHDKMYWYQQDPGMELHLIHYSYGVNSTEKGDLSSESTVSRIRTEHFPLTLESARPSHTSQYLCASSEIQGGDTDMQYFGPGTRLTVL.

This clonotype was seen ten or more times. The chain combines TRBV30 with TRBJ2-1, with 13 bases that match TRBD2. Germline loops: CDR1 GTSNPN, CDR2 SVGIG (reference sequence). The CDR3 covers 15 residues. V trimming: 3 bases; J trimming: 3 bases; junction bases outside the gene matches: 2. The CDR3 bases are TGTGCCTGGAGACGGACTAGCGGGAGCTACAATGAGCAGTTCTTC. Encoded protein: CAWRRTSGSYNEQFF.

About this clonotype: This clone may be a read error of a much larger clone one base away. V and J are TRBV12-3 or TRBV12-4 and TRBJ2-7; possible D gene TRBD1, 5 bases. The CDR3 length is 11 residues. The CDR3 DNA follows: TGTGCCAGCACGTTGGGGCTCGAGAAGTACTTC. It encodes CASTLGLEKYF.

Turning to this clonotype: The germline gene is not matched at one end of the junction; a read error may be the cause. The CDR3, as DNA: TGTGCCAGTGACCTGGGAGTATCTGAAGCTCTCTTT. It specifies CASDLGVSEALF. V gene TRBV19 combines with J gene TRBJ1-1; D is ambiguous. Germline values: CDR1 LNHDA, CDR2 SQIVND (reference sequence). The CDR3 is 12 residues long.